Each of the 18 T cell receptor beta chains below was sequenced from the same sample in a study of response to subunit inactivated influenza vaccine. TCRdb re-derived calls from the RT-PCR reads in MiXCR, one entry per CDR3 protein. The sample carries about 500,000 distinct CDR3 sequences, approximately 15% recorded once. Sequenced material: CD4+ T cells sorted from PBMCs, taken about 23 months after vaccination. The receptors originated from a man in his fifties or sixties who received an inactivated influenza vaccine.

This clonotype was counted a few times. The chain links TRBV20-1 to TRBJ2-3; 9 nucleotides agree with TRBD1. V trimming: 2 bases; J trimming: 2 bases; junction bases outside the gene matches: 8. Germline V gene data show CDR1 as DFQATT and CDR2 as SNEGSKA (reference sequence). This CDR3 contains 16 residues. The CDR3 nucleotides are TGCAGTGCTAGAAACCGGGACAGGGAACCCACAGATACGCAGTATTTT. It specifies CSARNRDREPTDTQYF.

CDR3 coding DNA: TGTGCCAGCAGCCAAGACGGCAGGGGACAAGAGACCCAGTACTTC. Encoded protein: CASSQDGRGQETQYF. The rearrangement links TRBV4-2 to TRBJ2-5; D perhaps matches TRBD1 (6 bases). The germline V gene encodes CDR1 LGHNA and CDR2 YNFKEQ. V was trimmed by 0 bases and J by 2 bases, leaving 10 bases between them. The CDR3 is made up of 15 amino acids.

The genes are TRBV6-1 and TRBJ2-1, with 7 bases identical to TRBD2. V lost 1 base to trimming and J lost 0 bases; unmatched junction nucleotides: 6. Germline V CDR1 and CDR2: MNHNS, SASEGT. The CDR3 length is 17 residues. CDR3 protein: CASSEGPSGSSYNEQFF. CDR3 nucleotides: TGTGCCAGCAGTGAAGGTCCTAGCGGAAGCTCCTACAATGAGCAGTTCTTC.

The chain uses TRBV24-1 and TRBJ2-1, with TRBD1 matching over 8 bases. Germline CDR1 reads KGHDR; CDR2 reads SFDVKD. The J segment lost 0 bases and the V segment lost 4 bases, leaving 4 bases of the junction unmatched. This CDR3 region has 16 residues. CDR3 loop: CATSDTDRGSYNEQFF. In DNA form, the CDR3 reads TGTGCCACCAGTGACACCGACAGGGGCTCCTACAATGAGCAGTTCTTC.

This clonotype was observed a few times. This chain joins TRBV12-3 or TRBV12-4 and TRBJ2-1; 9 bases map to TRBD2. The V segment lost 6 bases and the J segment 8 bases; nucleotides outside the gene matches: 8. This CDR3 comprises 14 residues. The CDR3 nucleotides read TGTGCCAGCAGCATGGCGGGAGGGCCTCATGAGCAGTTCTTC. Amino acid sequence: CASSMAGGPHEQFF.

This clonotype showed up just a few times. The J gene is TRBJ2-1, the V gene TRBV5-1; D may be TRBD1 or TRBD2 (5 bases each). Germline V gene sequence: CDR1 SGHRS, CDR2 YFSETQ. The V and J ends lost 0 bases and 12 bases respectively, with 16 bases between them. This CDR3 contains 14 residues. The CDR3 DNA reads TGCGCCAGCAGCTTGGGACAGTACAATGAGGGGCAGTTCTTC. Amino acid sequence: CASSLGQYNEGQFF.

The chain carries TRBV18 and TRBJ2-7; D call uncertain. Trimming removed 1 base at V and 7 bases at J, with 8 bases between. The CDR3 totals 12 residues. The germline V gene encodes CDR1 KGHSH and CDR2 LQKENI. The CDR3 DNA reads TGTGCCAGCTCACCACGGGTCGGAGAGCAGTACTTC. As protein: CASSPRVGEQYF.

In this sample, this clonotype turned up a few times. The chain recombines TRBV4-2 with TRBJ2-1, with TRBD1 identical over 7 bases. The V gene's germline CDR1 is LGHNA and CDR2 YNFKEQ. CDR3 length: 14 amino acids. Germline trimming cut 6 bases from V and 2 bases from J; bases unmatched to any gene: 4. For the CDR3, the DNA is TGTGCCAGCAGTCCCGGGACAGCCTACAATGAGCAGTTCTTC. Translation gives CASSPGTAYNEQFF.

J is TRBJ2-5 and V is TRBV20-1; 8 nucleotides match TRBD2. There are 14 residues in the CDR3. Germline V gene lookup returns CDR1 DFQATT and CDR2 SNEGSKA (reference sequence). After removal of 0 bases from V and 5 bases from J, the junction contained 5 bases not matched to a gene. For the CDR3, the DNA is TGCAGTGCTAGAGATTGGTTAGCGGGGGAGACCCAGTACTTC. Encoded protein: CSARDWLAGETQYF.

This sequence joins TRBV19 and TRBJ2-6, with D tentatively TRBD1 or TRBD2 (5 bases each). The V gene's germline CDR1 is LNHDA and CDR2 SQIVND (reference sequence). The CDR3 spans 17 residues. V was shortened by 6 bases and J by 0 bases, with 15 bases between the two germline ends. DNA for the CDR3: TGTGCCAGTAGCGTCCGGTGGGGGAACTCTGGGGCCAACGTCCTGACTTTC. Its protein is CASSVRWGNSGANVLTF.

This clonotype was counted many times. V and J are TRBV20-1 and TRBJ1-1, with 8 bases matching TRBD1. This CDR3 contains 13 residues. Germline assignment: CDR1 DFQATT and CDR2 SNEGSKA (reference sequence). V lost 2 bases, J lost 5 bases, and 4 bases stayed unmatched. Here the CDR3 reads CSARQGAGTEAFF. The CDR3 DNA is TGCAGTGCTAGACAGGGGGCGGGAACTGAAGCTTTCTTT.

The V gene is TRBV11-2, the J gene TRBJ2-1; D might be TRBD1 or TRBD2, each matching 5 bases. In germline, CDR1 is SGHAT, CDR2 FQNNGV. This CDR3 region has 16 residues. Trimming left V 5 bases short and J 9 bases short, with 23 bases between. The CDR3 loop is CASSLGAGSRLGEQFF. Here the CDR3 DNA reads TGTGCCAGCAGCCTAGGAGCAGGGAGCCGTTTAGGTGAGCAGTTCTTC. Using reference TRBV11-2 and TRBJ2-1 for the parts outside the CDR3, the full variable domain is EAGVAQSPRYKIIEKRQSVAFWCNPISGHATLYWYQQILGQGPKLLIQFQNNGVVDDSQLPKDRFSAERLKGVDSTLKIQPAKLEDSAVYLCASSLGAGSRLGEQFFGPGTRLTVL.

This clonotype was counted between two and nine times. This chain uses TRBV6-1 with TRBJ2-6; D gene uncertain. Germline CDR1 reads MNHNS; CDR2 reads SASEGT. V shed 8 bases and J shed 0 bases, with 11 bases lying between them. The CDR3 spans 15 residues. The DNA for the CDR3 is TGTGCCAGCTACGACCTTAGCTCTGGGGCCAACGTCCTGACTTTC. Its protein product is CASYDLSSGANVLTF.

The chain couples TRBV7-2 to TRBJ1-3; TRBD1 agrees at 7 bases. CDR3 length equals 16 residues. Germline V gives CDR1 SGHTA, CDR2 FQGNSA. Trimming cost V 4 bases and J 0 bases; bases outside gene matches: 6. The chain's CDR3 is CASSYEQGFSGNTIYF. The CDR3 region has the DNA TGTGCCAGCAGCTATGAACAGGGGTTCTCTGGAAACACCATATATTTT.

This clonotype was observed many times. The chain employs TRBV6-2 or TRBV6-3 and TRBJ2-1, with TRBD2 matching 10 bases. The germline V gene encodes CDR1 MNHEY and CDR2 SVGEGT. The CDR3 spans 14 residues. With 8 bases clipped from V and 6 bases from J, the junction kept 7 bases outside the gene matches. The CDR3, as DNA: TGTGCCAGCTATGCTAGCGGGAGTTTCAATGAGCAGTTCTTC. This sequence encodes CASYASGSFNEQFF.

The rearrangement uses TRBV5-1 and TRBJ2-1, with D possibly TRBD1 on 6 matching bases. The V gene's germline CDR1 is SGHRS and CDR2 YFSETQ. The V end was cut by 0 bases, the J end by 2 bases, with 12 bases between. CDR3 length equals 16 residues. The CDR3 DNA is TGCGCCAGCAGCTTGGTCGCGCAGGGGACCTACAATGAGCAGTTCTTC. Protein sequence: CASSLVAQGTYNEQFF.

V and J are TRBV7-8 and TRBJ2-7, with D possibly called TRBD1 or TRBD2 (5 bases each). Germline CDR1 SGHVS, CDR2 FQNEAQ. CDR3 size: 15 residues. The V end was cut by 3 bases, the J end by 5 bases, with 17 bases between. The CDR3 sequence is CASSLRRQGIHEQYF. The CDR3 DNA reads as TGTGCCAGCAGCTTGAGGAGGCAGGGAATCCACGAGCAGTACTTC.

The rearrangement links TRBV27 to TRBJ2-6; D unclear. Germline V gene data show CDR1 as MNHEY and CDR2 as SMNVEV (reference sequence). CDR3 length equals 17 residues. V was pared by 5 bases and J by 0 bases, with 14 bases between. The CDR3 here is CASSDTKVFSGANVLTF. The CDR3 DNA follows: TGTGCCAGCAGTGACACGAAAGTCTTCTCTGGGGCCAACGTCCTGACTTTC.